The clone carrying this T cell receptor beta chain was detected a few times. Antigen unknown. These data originate in a study of beta chain features in type 1 diabetes. Across the study: Sorted cells, approximately 110 million in number, were examined across all samples. Study-wide results and caveats: It was among patients, rather than healthy donors, that naive, central memory and Treg TCRB repertoires appeared more similar. Type 1 diabetes patients had fewer VDJ junction insertions and more deletions. Highly expressing activated T cells could be over-counted with a cDNA template.

The CDR3 extends over 14 amino acids. In germline, CDR1 is MGHRA, CDR2 YSYEKL. With 4 bases clipped from V and 2 bases from J, the junction kept 2 bases outside the gene matches. The study reverse transcribed the entire isolated RNA, so it sequenced expressed TCRB transcripts. Assay: immunoSEQ multiplex PCR; the TCRdb copy retains only in-frame clones and omits some. The sample includes under 400,000 clones, about 20% of them seen just once. The specimen was naive CD4+ T cells from blood. The chain has TRBV4-1 and TRBJ1-1; 9 nucleotides line up with TRBD1. This clonotype originated in a woman in her late teens or twenties in good health. CDR3 residues: CASSLDRGNTEAFF. CDR3 nucleotides: TGCGCCAGCAGCCTGGACAGGGGCAACACTGAAGCTTTCTTT.